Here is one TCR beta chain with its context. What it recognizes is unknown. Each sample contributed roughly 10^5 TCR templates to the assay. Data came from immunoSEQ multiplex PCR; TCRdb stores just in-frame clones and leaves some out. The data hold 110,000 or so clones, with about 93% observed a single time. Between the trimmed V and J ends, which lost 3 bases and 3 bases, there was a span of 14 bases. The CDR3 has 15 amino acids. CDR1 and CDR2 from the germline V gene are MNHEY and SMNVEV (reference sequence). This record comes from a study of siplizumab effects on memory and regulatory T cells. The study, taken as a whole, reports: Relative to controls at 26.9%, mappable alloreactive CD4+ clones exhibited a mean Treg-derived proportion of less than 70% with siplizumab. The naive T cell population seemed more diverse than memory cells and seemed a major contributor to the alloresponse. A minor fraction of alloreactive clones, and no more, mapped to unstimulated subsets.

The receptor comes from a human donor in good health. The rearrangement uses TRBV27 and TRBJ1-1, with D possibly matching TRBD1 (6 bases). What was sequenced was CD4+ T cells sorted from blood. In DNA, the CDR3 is TGTGCCAGCAGTTTCCAGCGGGGGCCGGACACTGAAGCTTTCTTT. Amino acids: CASSFQRGPDTEAFF.